What follows are 20 T cell receptor beta chains derived from one specimen sequenced in a study of cytomegalovirus exposure and HLA in healthy donors. Primers included in the PCR were 60 Vbeta and 13 Jbeta primers. Produced via immunoSEQ multiplex PCR; TCRdb's table is partial and in-frame only. This table has some 120,000 clones, 75% to 85% appearing once. Material: PBMCs. These receptors came from a woman younger than 30 in good health and CMV-seropositive.

The CDR3 loop reads CASSLAARDSSYTF. In DNA, the CDR3 is TGTGCCAGCAGCTTAGCGGCGAGGGATTCTAGCTACACCTTC. The gene calls are TRBV7-9 and TRBJ1-2; the D is unclear. The V end lost 0 bases, the J end lost 9 bases, and 14 bases lay between the germline ends. The CDR3 extends over 14 amino acids. From germline, CDR1 is SEHNR and CDR2 FQNEAQ (reference sequence).

The rearrangement joins TRBV9 to TRBJ1-5; 7 bases map to TRBD1. The J segment lost 3 bases and the V segment lost 0 bases, leaving 6 bases of the junction unmatched. Germline V CDR1 and CDR2: SGDLS, YYNGEE. The CDR3 sequence is 16 residues long. The CDR3 DNA is TGTGCCAGCAGCGTAGACAGGGGCCTAACCAATCAGCCCCAGCATTTT. Translation gives CASSVDRGLTNQPQHF.

This clone has only a few counts. This chain joins TRBV18 and TRBJ1-1; possible D gene TRBD1, 5 bases. From germline, CDR1 is KGHSH and CDR2 LQKENI. The V and J ends lost 3 bases and 4 bases respectively, with 15 bases between them. The length of the CDR3 is 15 residues. CDR3 sequence reads: CASSPRAPGGTEAFF. The CDR3 DNA reads TGTGCCAGCTCACCCCGGGCCCCCGGGGGCACTGAAGCTTTCTTT.

The chain combines TRBV14 with TRBJ2-1; D call uncertain. CDR3 length: 16 amino acids. Trimming removed 0 bases from V and 0 bases from J, with 9 bases in between. Per germline, CDR1 SGHDN and CDR2 FVKESK. The chain's CDR3 is CASSQDGAVSYNEQFF. The CDR3 DNA reads TGTGCCAGCAGCCAAGATGGTGCAGTCTCCTACAATGAGCAGTTCTTC.

A note on this clone: An end of the junction differs from the germline gene, which may be a read error. The chain employs TRBV5-4 and TRBJ2-1; 7 bases align to TRBD2. Germline-derived CDR1 and CDR2 are SGHNT and YYREEE (reference sequence). The CDR3 is 14 residues long. The CDR3 coding sequence is TGTGCCGGCAGCTTGGCCGGGGGGTACAATGAGCAGTTCTTC. Translated: CAGSLAGGYNEQFF.

The V gene is TRBV19, the J gene TRBJ2-7; D gene unclear. CDR3 length equals 14 residues. Germline V gives CDR1 LNHDA, CDR2 SQIVND (reference sequence). Trimming shortened V by 8 bases and J by 0 bases, and 14 bases separated the two germline ends. The CDR3 DNA reads as TGTGCCAGTGCCTCTTCGGGTAGCTCCTACGAGCAGTACTTC. It is translated as CASASSGSSYEQYF.

The chain's CDR3 is CASSLKREAPEQYF. The CDR3, as DNA: TGTGCCAGCAGCTTAAAGAGGGAGGCGCCGGAGCAGTACTTC. The chain joins TRBV11-3 to TRBJ2-7; the D gene is possibly TRBD2 (6 bases). From germline, CDR1 is SGHNT and CDR2 YENEEA. V lost 2 bases to trimming and J lost 7 bases, with 15 bases between them. The CDR3 is made up of 14 amino acids.

J is TRBJ2-1 and V is TRBV9, with TRBD2 matching over 12 bases. The CDR3 has 16 residues. CDR1 is SGDLS and CDR2 is YYNGEE in the germline V gene. Unmatched junction bases numbered 4, after V lost 4 bases and J lost 2 bases. The CDR3 region is CASSRTSGATYNEQFF. As DNA, the CDR3 is TGTGCCAGCAGCAGGACTAGCGGGGCTACCTACAATGAGCAGTTCTTC. Variable domain in full (rest from reference TRBV9 and TRBJ2-1): DSGVTQTPKHLITATGQRVTLRCSPRSGDLSVYWYQQSLDQGLQFLIQYYNGEERAKGNILERFSAQQFPDLHSELNLSSLELGDSALYFCASSRTSGATYNEQFFGPGTRLTVL.

The chain carries TRBV5-1 and TRBJ2-3; 7 bases agree with TRBD2. CDR1 is SGHRS, CDR2 YFSETQ, per germline. J was trimmed by 0 bases and V by 1 base; bases with no gene match: 2. The CDR3 is made up of 15 amino acids. The CDR3 protein is CASSLLGGSTDTQYF. The CDR3 nucleotides read TGCGCCAGCAGCTTGTTGGGGGGGAGCACAGATACGCAGTATTTT.

The rearrangement uses TRBV6-5 and TRBJ1-3, with D maybe TRBD1 (6 bases). Trimming shortened V by 0 bases and J by 0 bases, and 9 bases separated the two germline ends. CDR1 is MNHEY and CDR2 is SVGAGI in the germline V gene. CDR3 length: 16 residues. CDR3 DNA: TGTGCCAGCAGTTACTCGGGGGGGCTCTCTGGAAACACCATATATTTT. Its protein product is CASSYSGGLSGNTIYF.

The chain links TRBV29-1 to TRBJ2-2; tentative D call: TRBD1 (6 bases). CDR1 and CDR2 from the germline V gene are SQVTM and ANQGSEA. V was clipped by 5 bases and J by 7 bases, with 11 bases between them. The CDR3 has 12 amino acids. CDR3 sequence reads: CSVYREGGELFF. CDR3 coding DNA: TGCAGCGTTTACAGGGAAGGCGGGGAGCTGTTTTTT.

V usage is TRBV6-5 and J usage is TRBJ1-6; possible D gene TRBD1, 6 bases. The V gene's germline CDR1 is MNHEY and CDR2 SVGAGI. The V gene lost 0 bases and the J gene lost 7 bases, with 13 bases spanning the gap. This CDR3 has 16 amino acids. The CDR3 is CASSYSAGDLNSPLHF. The DNA of the CDR3 is TGTGCCAGCAGTTACTCAGCAGGGGATCTAAATTCACCCCTCCACTTT.

V gene TRBV5-1 combines with J gene TRBJ2-5, with 7 bases fitting TRBD2. Germline CDR1 SGHRS, CDR2 YFSETQ. V gave up 0 bases and J gave up 5 bases; unmatched junction bases: 7. The CDR3 is made up of 15 amino acids. The CDR3 nucleotides are TGCGCCAGCAGCTTGGCCCGGGGAGGGCAGGAGACCCAGTACTTC. Its translation is CASSLARGGQETQYF.

V is TRBV10-3 and J is TRBJ2-5, with 9 bases identical to TRBD2. V shed 2 bases, J shed 4 bases, and the junction held 8 bases outside the gene matches. There are 16 residues in the CDR3. The germline V gene encodes CDR1 ENHRY and CDR2 SYGVKD. CDR3 nucleotide sequence: TGTGCCATCAGTGAGCTACCGCGGGGGGGGTTAGAGACCCAGTACTTC. This sequence encodes CAISELPRGGLETQYF.

The genes are TRBV11-2 and TRBJ2-3; D is possibly TRBD2 (6 bases). Trimming cost V 6 bases and J 2 bases, with 18 bases left between them. Germline V gene data show CDR1 as SGHAT and CDR2 as FQNNGV. The CDR3 runs 16 residues. CDR3 sequence reads: CASSSPSGTYTDTQYF. The CDR3 nucleotides read TGTGCCAGCAGTTCCCCCTCTGGGACTTACACAGATACGCAGTATTTT.

The chain uses TRBV7-6 and TRBJ2-5; the match to TRBD2 covers 7 bases. V was pared by 7 bases and J by 5 bases, with 16 bases of the junction left unmatched. The CDR3 is 16 amino acids. CDR1 and CDR2 from the germline V gene are SGHVS and FNYEAQ. The CDR3 here is CASTLLRGETGETQYF. The CDR3 DNA reads TGTGCCAGCACTCTCCTTCGGGGGGAAACTGGGGAGACCCAGTACTTC.

The rearrangement links TRBV6-5 to TRBJ1-6; no clear D. Germline CDR1 is MNHEY and CDR2 is SVGAGI. This CDR3 is 14 amino acids long. V was shortened by 7 bases and J by 0 bases, with 7 bases between the two germline ends. The CDR3, as DNA: TGTGCCAGCACGCGAAGCTCCTATAATTCACCCCTCCACTTT. Its protein is CASTRSSYNSPLHF.

This clone came up once. This chain joins TRBV30 and TRBJ2-5; D remains ambiguous. Trimming took 5 bases from V and 5 from J, leaving 24 bases between them. The germline V gene encodes CDR1 GTSNPN and CDR2 SVGIG (reference sequence). This CDR3 spans 16 amino acids. CDR3 nucleotides: TGTGCCTGGGCCCCAAGAGGAATGACGAATATGGAGACCCAGTACTTC. Encoded protein: CAWAPRGMTNMETQYF.

The chain links TRBV6-1 to TRBJ1-5; tentatively, D is TRBD1 (6 bases). From germline, CDR1 is MNHNS and CDR2 SASEGT. The CDR3 loop spans 15 amino acids. V was pared by 8 bases and J by 4 bases, with 18 bases between. The CDR3: CASGGHYLSNQPQHF. CDR3 DNA: TGTGCCAGCGGGGGACACTACCTTAGTAATCAGCCCCAGCATTTT.

The rearrangement uses TRBV29-1 and TRBJ2-2, with TRBD2 as a possible D gene (5 bases). Deletions cut 0 bases from V and 0 bases from J, with 8 bases between. Germline assignment: CDR1 SQVTM and CDR2 ANQGSEA. The CDR3 sequence is 15 residues long. The CDR3 sequence: CSVEEREPNTGELFF. The CDR3 bases are TGCAGCGTTGAAGAGAGGGAACCGAACACCGGGGAGCTGTTTTTT.